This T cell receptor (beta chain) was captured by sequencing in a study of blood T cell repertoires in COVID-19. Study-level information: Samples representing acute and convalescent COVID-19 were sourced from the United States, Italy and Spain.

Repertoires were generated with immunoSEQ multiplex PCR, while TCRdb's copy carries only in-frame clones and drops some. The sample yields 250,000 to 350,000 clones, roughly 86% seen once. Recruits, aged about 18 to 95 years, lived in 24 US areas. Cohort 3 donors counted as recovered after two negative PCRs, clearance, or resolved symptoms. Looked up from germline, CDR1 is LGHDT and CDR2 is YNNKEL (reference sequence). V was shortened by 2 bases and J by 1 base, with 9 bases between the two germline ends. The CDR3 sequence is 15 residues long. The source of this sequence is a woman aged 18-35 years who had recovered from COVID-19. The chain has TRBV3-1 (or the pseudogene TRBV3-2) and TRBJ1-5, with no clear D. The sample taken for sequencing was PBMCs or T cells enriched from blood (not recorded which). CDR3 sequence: CASSQNHLSNQPQHF. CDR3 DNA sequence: TGTGCCAGCAGCCAAAATCACCTAAGCAATCAGCCCCAGCATTTT.